This is a list of T cell receptor beta chains from one sample in a study of vaccination effects on CD4 cells after COVID-19. Some clones are missing from TCRdb's copy, which holds only in-frame ones; the method was immunoSEQ multiplex PCR. This table has some 41,000 clones, under 70% appearing once. Which antigens these TCRs recognize remains unknown. The source material was CD4+ T cells from PBMCs cultured with HCoV-OC43 spike peptides, sampled before COVID-19 vaccination. The receptors here all came from a human donor who received a COVID-19 vaccine. The CDR3 runs from the conserved cysteine through the conserved F or W. Fields, in order: V gene, clone size, D gene, J gene, CDR3 DNA, CDR3 protein. A D gene is named only where the DNA matches it firmly. Not every row has a clone size; where given, it reads once, few, many or a size class.

TRBV27	-	TRBD1	TRBJ2-5	TGTGCCTCAGGGACAGGGGGGAAGACCCAGTACTTC	CASGTGGKTQYF
TRBV5-1	-	TRBD2	TRBJ2-3	TGCGCCAGCAGCTACCGGGAGGGTATCACAGATACGCAGTATTTT	CASSYREGITDTQYF
TRBV5-1	-	-	TRBJ2-5	TGCGCCAGCAGCTTGGACGAGACCCAGTACTTC	CASSLDETQYF
TRBV4-2	-	-	TRBJ1-5	TGTGCCAGCAGCCAGGGGCTTAGCAATCAGCCCCAGCATTTT	CASSQGLSNQPQHF
TRBV29-1	once	TRBD2	TRBJ2-3	TGCAGCGTTGGAGCGGGAGGCCTGCTGGATACGCAGTATTTT	CSVGAGGLLDTQYF
TRBV4-1	once	-	TRBJ2-2	TGCGCCAGCAGCCACGAGAGACTACCCTCCGGGGAGCTGTTTTTT	CASSHERLPSGELFF
TRBV14	-	-	TRBJ1-6	TGTGCCAGCAGCCGAGGGGGTACCTATAATTCACCCCTCCACTTT	CASSRGGTYNSPLHF
TRBV29-1	-	-	TRBJ2-2	TGCAGCGTTCGCCAACCAACGAACACCGGGGAGCTGTTTTTT	CSVRQPTNTGELFF
TRBV5-1	few	-	TRBJ2-1	TGCGCCAGCAGCTTGGGGGGGTCCAGCTCCTACAATGAGCAGTTCTTC	CASSLGGSSSYNEQFF
TRBV7-9	-	-	TRBJ2-1	TGTGCCAGCAGCTCCCTTGGGGGGCCCTACAATGAGCAGTTCTTC	CASSSLGGPYNEQFF
TRBV6-2/TRBV6-3	few	-	TRBJ2-1	TGTGCCAGCAGCATATTAACGGAGTTTTGGGTACGGGTTGATTCCTACAATGAGCAGTTCTTC	CASSILTEFWVRVDSYNEQFF
TRBV18	-	TRBD2	TRBJ2-5	TGTGCCAGCTCACCAGGGACTAGCGGGACAGAGACCCAGTACTTC	CASSPGTSGTETQYF
TRBV18	-	TRBD2	TRBJ2-7	TGTGCCAGCTCACCGCGGGAGGGGTACGAGCAGTACTTC	CASSPREGYEQYF
TRBV7-2	-	-	TRBJ2-2	TGTGCCAGCAGCTTAGCGCGTATTAGACTCAGCACCGGGGAGCTGTTTTTT	CASSLARIRLSTGELFF
TRBV12-3/TRBV12-4	once	TRBD1	TRBJ2-1	TGTGCCAGCAGGGGACAGCCGGGCGATGAGCAGTTCTTC	CASRGQPGDEQFF
TRBV2	-	-	TRBJ1-1	TGTGCCAGCAGTTGGGGGGCAGCCCAGAACACTGAAGCTTTCTTT	CASSWGAAQNTEAFF
TRBV4-1	-	-	TRBJ2-1	TGCGCCAGCAAGGGCATAATCGGGGGCGCAAACAATGAGCAGTTCTTC	CASKGIIGGANNEQFF
TRBV18	once	TRBD1	TRBJ2-7	TGTGCCAGCTCAGAACAACCGGGACAGGGGTATTACGAGCAGTACTTC	CASSEQPGQGYYEQYF
TRBV3-1/TRBV3-2	-	-	TRBJ1-4	TGTGCCAGCAGCCAAGAGCCCGAAAAACTGTTTTTT	CASSQEPEKLFF
TRBV5-1	-	TRBD2	TRBJ2-7	TGCGCCAGCAGCTTACTAGCGGGAGGTCTCTACGAGCAGTACTTC	CASSLLAGGLYEQYF
TRBV5-1	few	-	TRBJ1-4	TGCGCCAGCAGCTTCAACTCCGTTAAGGGTGAAAAACTGTTTTTT	CASSFNSVKGEKLFF
TRBV20-1	-	TRBD1	TRBJ2-7	TGCAGTGCTAGTGGAGGGACAGGGCGGTACGAGCAGTACTTC	CSASGGTGRYEQYF
TRBV12-3/TRBV12-4	-	TRBD2	TRBJ2-7	TGTGCCAGCTGCCTAGCGGGCCAATACGAGCAGTACTTC	CASCLAGQYEQYF
TRBV5-5	-	-	TRBJ1-2	TGTGCCAGCAGCCAGACAGTTAACTATGGCTACACCTTC	CASSQTVNYGYTF
TRBV5-1	-	-	TRBJ2-2	TGCGCCAGCAGCATCACCGGGACAACCGGGGAGCTGTTTTTT	CASSITGTTGELFF
TRBV11-2	-	-	TRBJ1-2	TGTGCCAGCAGCTTAGGCATACAGACGGGCTACACCTTC	CASSLGIQTGYTF
TRBV6-5	-	-	TRBJ1-4	TGTGCCAGCAGTATCAACAGTGCAACTAATGAAAAACTGTTTTTT	CASSINSATNEKLFF
TRBV5-1	-	TRBD2	TRBJ2-3	TGCGCCAGCAGCCCGGAGCGGGGGGGGACAGATACGCAGTATTTT	CASSPERGGTDTQYF
TRBV5-1	-	-	TRBJ2-7	TGCGCCAGCAGACAAGACAACTACGAGCAGTACTTC	CASRQDNYEQYF
TRBV5-1	-	TRBD1	TRBJ1-4	TGCGCCAGCTCTAGGGACAGTGCGGGTGAAAAACTGTTTTTT	CASSRDSAGEKLFF
TRBV7-8	-	-	TRBJ1-1	TGTGCCAGCAGCCCGACAGGGAACACTGAAGCTTTCTTT	CASSPTGNTEAFF
TRBV7-2	-	TRBD1	TRBJ2-1	TGTGCCAGCAGCATGGACAGGGGCTCCTACAATGAGCAGTTCTTC	CASSMDRGSYNEQFF
TRBV5-1	-	TRBD1	TRBJ2-6	TGCGCCAGCAGCTTAACGACAGGGGTGGGTGGGGCCAACGTCCTGACTTTC	CASSLTTGVGGANVLTF
TRBV5-1	-	-	TRBJ2-1	TGCGCCAGCAGCTTGAGGGGGGCGTACAATGAGCAGTTCTTC	CASSLRGAYNEQFF
TRBV19	-	-	TRBJ1-5	TGTGCCAGTAGTAGAGGCGGGGGTAGGGACAATCAGCCCCAGCATTTT	CASSRGGGRDNQPQHF
TRBV5-1	-	TRBD2	TRBJ2-7	TGCGCCAGCAGCTTGAGTGAAAGCGGGACTCCCACCTACGAGCAGTACTTC	CASSLSESGTPTYEQYF
TRBV21-1	-	-	TRBJ1-4	TGTGCAGAATTGAATGAAAAACTGTTTTTT	CAELNEKLFF
TRBV18	-	-	TRBJ1-5	TGTGCCAGCTCACCGGGGTTTAATAGCAATCAGCCCCAGCATTTT	CASSPGFNSNQPQHF
TRBV7-9	few	-	TRBJ1-6	TGTGCCAGCAGCTTAGCGGGCGACGGAACCCTCCACTTT	CASSLAGDGTLHF
TRBV27	-	-	TRBJ1-5	TGTGCCAGCAGTTTAGGCGGGGGCAATCAGCCCCAGCATTTT	CASSLGGGNQPQHF
TRBV7-9	-	-	TRBJ1-2	TGTGCCAGCAGCTTTTCGTCGGGATTCTATGGCTACACCTTC	CASSFSSGFYGYTF
TRBV19	-	-	TRBJ2-7	TGTGCCAGGAAATACTACGAGCAGTACTTC	CARKYYEQYF
TRBV19	-	-	TRBJ1-2	TGTGCCAGTAGCCGATCGGGGAGAGGCTACACCTTC	CASSRSGRGYTF
TRBV5-1	-	-	TRBJ2-7	TGCGCCAGCAGAATGACAGGAGTCTCTTACGAGCAGTACTTC	CASRMTGVSYEQYF
TRBV14	-	-	TRBJ1-4	TGTGCCAGCAGCCAGTTCAGGGGAACTAATGAAAAACTGTTTTTT	CASSQFRGTNEKLFF
TRBV5-1	-	-	TRBJ2-3	TGCGCCAGCAGCTTGGGACAACAGGTGACAGATACGCAGTATTTT	CASSLGQQVTDTQYF
TRBV7-2	few	-	TRBJ2-3	TGTGCCAGCAGCCCCCAAGACAGGATCACAGATACGCAGTATTTT	CASSPQDRITDTQYF
TRBV25-1	few	-	TRBJ1-1	TGTGCCAGCAGGGACGAGAAAGCTTTCTTT	CASRDEKAFF
TRBV5-5	-	TRBD1	TRBJ2-2	TGTGCCAGCAGACCAGACAGGGGTGGCACCGGGGAGCTGTTTTTT	CASRPDRGGTGELFF
TRBV25-1	-	-	TRBJ1-2	TGTGCCAGCAGTAGGGACAACTATGGCTACACCTTC	CASSRDNYGYTF
TRBV4-1	-	-	TRBJ1-2	TGCGCCAGCAGCCGAACCTCCCAGGGAATCTATGGCTACACCTTC	CASSRTSQGIYGYTF
TRBV19	-	TRBD2	TRBJ2-2	TGTGCCAGTAGTATAGCTAGCGGGAGGGCCGGGGAGCTGTTTTTT	CASSIASGRAGELFF
TRBV14	-	-	TRBJ2-3	TGTGCCAGCAGCCAAGATATCGTGTGGGATACGCAGTATTTT	CASSQDIVWDTQYF
TRBV3-1/TRBV3-2	-	-	TRBJ2-1	TGTGCCAGCAGCCAAGGACAGGCAAGGCGGTTCTTC	CASSQGQARRFF
TRBV18	-	-	TRBJ2-5	TGTGCCAGCTCACCGGAGCAGGGAGGCCAAGAGACCCAGTACTTC	CASSPEQGGQETQYF
TRBV7-8	-	-	TRBJ1-1	TGTGCCAGCAGCTTAGAACGAACTATGGGGACCGGCAGAACTGAAGCTTTCTTT	CASSLERTMGTGRTEAFF
TRBV9	-	TRBD2	TRBJ2-7	TGTGCCAGCAGCGTAACAGAGCTTTTAGCGGGACCTGGCGAGCAGTACTTC	CASSVTELLAGPGEQYF
TRBV10-2	-	-	TRBJ2-5	TGCGCCAGCAGTGGAGGAGTCAGTTCCTACCAAGAGACCCAGTACTTC	CASSGGVSSYQETQYF
TRBV3-1/TRBV3-2	-	-	TRBJ2-7	TGTGCCAGCAGCCAAGATTGGCAGTACGAGCAGTACTTC	CASSQDWQYEQYF
TRBV29-1	-	TRBD1	TRBJ1-1	TGCAGCGTCACACCTTGGACAGGGTTGGACACTGAAGCTTTCTTT	CSVTPWTGLDTEAFF